This T cell receptor beta chain was sequenced during a study of blood T cell repertoires in COVID-19. Overall study: From T cells, B-cell-depleted T cells, or PBMCs came the material, which was cDNA or gDNA.

The table came from immunoSEQ multiplex PCR; TCRdb's copy has only in-frame clones and leaves some out. Of about 170,000 clones in the sample, approximately 87% are singletons; the top ten hold around 4.3%. CDR1 and CDR2 (germline): SGHTA, FQGNSA. V was clipped by 5 bases and J by 1 base; unmatched bases: 3. The CDR3 loop spans 14 amino acids. Recovery among Cohort 3 donors was established by two negative PCRs, clearance, or symptom resolution. The material sequenced was PBMCs or T cells enriched from blood (not recorded which). This chain links TRBV7-2 with TRBJ1-2, with 8 positions matching TRBD1. The origin of this receptor is a woman between 45 and 60 years old who had recovered from COVID-19. The CDR3: CASSVGQGNYGYTF. The CDR3 DNA sequence: TGTGCCAGCAGCGTAGGACAGGGTAACTATGGCTACACCTTC.